Listed here is a single T cell receptor (beta chain). Antigen specificity is unknown. Making the TCR beta cDNA relied on 5'RACE template switching with UMIs. TCRdb re-called the 5' RACE reads and shows each CDR3 protein once, DNA omitted. This sample contains around 100,000 distinct CDR3 sequences. CDR1 and CDR2 from the germline V gene are DFQATT and SNEGSKA (reference sequence). This CDR3 is 14 amino acids long. These data are taken from a study of T cells expressing NK-cell markers. Study-level information: Each TCR beta repertoire originated in sorted T cells that were CD3+CD56+NKG2C+, CD3+CD56+NKG2C- or CD3+CD56-NKG2C+.

General study results and limits: Roughly 6 donors had dominant NKG2C+ clonotypes that comprised roughly 1.0-7.0% of their CD8+ T cells.

Sequencing input: blood T cells: a sorted CD56 or NKG2C T cell subset, CD4+ or CD8+ T cells, or bulk PBMC T cells (not recorded which). This TCR derives from a woman between 18 and 70 years old in good health. V and J are TRBV20-1 and TRBJ2-7; TCRdb names TRBD2, which stays unverified in the absence of DNA. The CDR3 sequence: CSATRGTSTYEQYF.